This TCR beta chain is drawn from a study of T cell responses to AZD1222 COVID-19 vaccine. Repertoires were generated with immunoSEQ multiplex PCR, while TCRdb's copy carries only in-frame clones and drops some. This repertoire shows around 95,000 clones, around 90% found once; its top ten account for 1.7%. Study outcomes and limitations: White British ancestry dominated among donors, who included more females, and clonal diversity was possibly underestimated. Per reports, nearly half of all spike-specific TCRs target regions that are unmutated in variants. The study found vaccine-associated CD4 TCRs spanning spike, dominant at 160-218 and 743-854.

Concerning this clone: Its antigen is unidentified.

The CDR3 sequence is 13 residues long. Trimming removed 10 bases at V and 3 bases at J, with 15 bases between. The germline gives CDR1 MNHEY, CDR2 SVGAGI. The chain employs TRBV6-5 and TRBJ1-1; D gene ambiguous. The input for sequencing was peripheral blood, taken on day 0 of AZD1222 vaccination. The clonotype originates from an adult in good health. CDR3 coding DNA: TGTGCCACTCACGTCCCCGTGGACACTGAAGCTTTCTTT. This translates into CATHVPVDTEAFF.